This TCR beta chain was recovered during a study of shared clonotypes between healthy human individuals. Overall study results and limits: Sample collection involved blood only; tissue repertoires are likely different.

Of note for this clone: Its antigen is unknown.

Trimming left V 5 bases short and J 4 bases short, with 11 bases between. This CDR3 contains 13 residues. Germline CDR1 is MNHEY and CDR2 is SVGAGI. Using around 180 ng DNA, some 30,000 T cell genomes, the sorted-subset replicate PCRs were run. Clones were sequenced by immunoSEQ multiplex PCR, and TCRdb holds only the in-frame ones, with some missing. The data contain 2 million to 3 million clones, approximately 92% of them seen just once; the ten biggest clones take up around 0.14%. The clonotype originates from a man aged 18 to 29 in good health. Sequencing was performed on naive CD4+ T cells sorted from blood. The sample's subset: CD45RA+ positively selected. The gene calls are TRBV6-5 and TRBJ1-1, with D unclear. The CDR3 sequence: CASSRRAVTEAFF. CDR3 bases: TGTGCCAGCAGTAGGAGAGCCGTCACTGAAGCTTTCTTT.